Following are 18 T cell receptor beta chains from one sample sequenced in a study of cytomegalovirus exposure and HLA in healthy donors. This PCR relied on a set of 60 Vbeta primers and 13 Jbeta primers. Sequencing used immunoSEQ multiplex PCR; TCRdb keeps in-frame clones, though not all of them. Among tens of thousands of clones listed, approximately 63% were seen once. The sequencing input was PBMCs. Receptors were obtained from a woman aged 50 to 65 in good health and CMV-seropositive.

The CDR3 coding sequence is TGTGCCAGCAGGGGGTCGGGGGAAAAACTGTTTTTT. It encodes CASRGSGEKLFF. The gene calls are TRBV6-6 and TRBJ1-4; no definite D call. This CDR3 has 12 residues. Trimming took 6 bases from V and 8 from J, leaving 10 bases between them. Looked up from germline, CDR1 is MNHNY and CDR2 is SVGAGI (reference sequence).

This chain uses TRBV19 with TRBJ2-1; 7 nucleotides agree with TRBD2. Germline V gene lookup returns CDR1 LNHDA and CDR2 SQIVND (reference sequence). This CDR3 has 14 residues. The J segment lost 7 bases and the V segment lost 8 bases, leaving 11 bases of the junction unmatched. The CDR3 sequence: CASSALGGRNEQFF. As DNA, the CDR3 is TGTGCCAGTTCGGCACTCGGGGGGAGGAATGAGCAGTTCTTC.

This clone turned up a few times. This sequence joins TRBV5-4 and TRBJ2-1; the match to TRBD2 covers 14 bases. The CDR3 contains 15 residues. Trimming removed 4 bases from V and 8 bases from J; junction bases left unmatched: 5. Germline V gives CDR1 SGHNT, CDR2 YYREEE (reference sequence). CDR3 sequence reads: CASSAGLAGEYEQFF. In DNA, the CDR3 is TGTGCCAGCAGCGCGGGACTAGCGGGAGAGTATGAGCAGTTCTTC.

The CDR3 bases are TGTGCCAGCAGTTATTCCTGGGGGGACTACGAGCAGTACTTC. Its translation: CASSYSWGDYEQYF. The chain employs TRBV2 and TRBJ2-7; possible D gene TRBD2, 6 bases. V was shortened by 5 bases and J by 3 bases, with 14 bases between the two germline ends. In germline, CDR1 is SNHLY, CDR2 FYNNEI. This CDR3 is 14 amino acids long. Filled out from reference TRBV2 and TRBJ2-7, the complete variable domain reads EPEVTQTPSHQVTQMGQEVILRCVPISNHLYFYWYRQILGQKVEFLVSFYNNEISEKSEIFDDQFSVERPDGSNFTLKIRSTKLEDSAMYFCASSYSWGDYEQYFGPGTRLTVT.

V usage is TRBV29-1 and J usage is TRBJ1-2; D gene uncertain. This CDR3 contains 11 residues. Germline assignment: CDR1 SQVTM and CDR2 ANQGSEA. Trimming stripped 2 bases from V and 2 bases from J, with 3 bases between. The CDR3 region has the DNA TGCAGCGTTGAACAGAACTATGGCTACACCTTC. Residues: CSVEQNYGYTF.

This chain connects TRBV11-2 to TRBJ2-7, with 10 bases fitting TRBD2. This CDR3 contains 15 residues. Looked up from germline, CDR1 is SGHAT and CDR2 is FQNNGV. Trimming took 5 bases from V and 0 from J; bases not matched to a gene: 4. CDR3 sequence reads: CASSRTSGPSYEQYF. DNA for the CDR3: TGTGCCAGCAGCAGGACTAGCGGCCCCTCCTACGAGCAGTACTTC.

The chain joins TRBV19 to TRBJ2-5, with a weak D call TRBD2 (7 bases). CDR3 length: 17 amino acids. Germline CDR1 LNHDA, CDR2 SQIVND (reference sequence). Trimming cost V 5 bases and J 1 base, with 20 bases left between them. This CDR3 reads CASSPRGGGKIQETQYF. CDR3 bases: TGTGCCAGTAGTCCGCGGGGAGGGGGTAAGATCCAAGAGACCCAGTACTTC. Full variable domain (remainder filled in from reference TRBV19 and TRBJ2-5): DGGITQSPKYLFRKEGQNVTLSCEQNLNHDAMYWYRQDPGQGLRLIYYSQIVNDFQKGDIAEGYSVSREKKESFPLTVTSAQKNPTAFYLCASSPRGGGKIQETQYFGPGTRLLVL.

The count of this clone is one. The gene calls are TRBV7-6 and TRBJ1-1; D call uncertain. Germline V lookup: CDR1 SGHVS, CDR2 FNYEAQ. Trimming stripped 2 bases from V and 5 bases from J, with 6 bases between. This CDR3 has 12 residues. In nucleotides, the CDR3 is TGTGCCAGCAGCTTAACTAGGACTGAAGCTTTCTTT. Its translation: CASSLTRTEAFF.

This clone showed up just once. The chain recombines TRBV5-1 with TRBJ2-1; possible D gene TRBD1, 5 bases. Germline assignment: CDR1 SGHRS and CDR2 YFSETQ. This CDR3 has 14 residues. Trimming removed 3 bases from V and 5 bases from J, with 12 bases in between. This CDR3 is CASSSRGNDNEQFF. In DNA form, the CDR3 reads TGCGCCAGCAGCTCTAGGGGTAATGACAATGAGCAGTTCTTC.

This clone has more than one count but fewer than ten. The chain recombines TRBV21-1 with TRBJ1-5. TRBV21-1 is designated a pseudogene. This CDR3 has 14 amino acids. Here the CDR3 DNA reads TGTGCCAGCAGCAAAGACGGGGGGGAGCAGCCCCAGCATTTT. Translated: CASSKDGGEQPQHF.

This chain connects TRBV10-3 to TRBJ1-2; no definite D call. V lost 2 bases and J 2 bases, leaving 12 bases between the germline ends. The CDR3 contains 15 residues. Germline V gives CDR1 ENHRY, CDR2 SYGVKD. This CDR3 reads CAISEEGAGNYGYTF. For the CDR3, the DNA is TGTGCCATCAGTGAGGAGGGCGCCGGCAACTATGGCTACACCTTC.

The chain couples TRBV10-3 to TRBJ2-2; 8 bases align to TRBD2. Germline CDR1 and CDR2: ENHRY and SYGVKD. This CDR3 comprises 16 residues. V lost 4 bases to trimming and J lost 2 bases; unmatched junction nucleotides: 6. For the CDR3, the DNA is TGTGCCATCAGTGGAGGACTAGCAGTCAACACCGGGGAGCTGTTTTTT. Translating gives CAISGGLAVNTGELFF.

The chain links TRBV21-1 to TRBJ2-7; no DNA check was done on the table's D call, TRBD2. TRBV21-1 is assigned pseudogene status. CDR3 length: 15 residues. The CDR3 protein is CASSKAPKVADEQYF. Here the CDR3 DNA reads TGTGCCAGCAGCAAAGCCCCAAAAGTGGCGGACGAGCAGTACTTC.

The chain recombines TRBV27 with TRBJ2-2; D is unresolved. Germline V gene lookup returns CDR1 MNHEY and CDR2 SMNVEV (reference sequence). The CDR3 runs to 14 residues. The V end lost 5 bases, the J end lost 2 bases, and 9 bases lay between the germline ends. The CDR3: CASSLRLNTGELFF. Here the CDR3 DNA reads TGTGCCAGCAGTCTAAGACTTAACACCGGGGAGCTGTTTTTT.

The chain employs TRBV5-1 and TRBJ2-3; D is perhaps TRBD1 (7 bases). The CDR3 runs 17 residues. The V gene's germline CDR1 is SGHRS and CDR2 YFSETQ. V was shortened by 7 bases and J by 0 bases, with 21 bases between the two germline ends. The CDR3 bases are TGCGCCAGCCAAGCCATTGGAGGGGGCTTGAGCACAGATACGCAGTATTTT. Translated: CASQAIGGGLSTDTQYF.

This chain uses TRBV11-2 with TRBJ2-4; no clear D gene. V gave up 10 bases and J gave up 7 bases, with 11 bases separating them. Germline values: CDR1 SGHAT, CDR2 FQNNGV. The length of the CDR3 is 11 residues. The CDR3 DNA reads TGTGCCACCCAGCAGGCGAACATTCAGTACTTC. It encodes CATQQANIQYF.

This rearrangement joins TRBV5-4 to TRBJ2-2; tentative D call: TRBD2 (6 bases). The V and J ends lost 2 bases and 6 bases respectively, with 11 bases between them. There are 14 residues in the CDR3. Germline V gives CDR1 SGHNT, CDR2 YYREEE (reference sequence). The CDR3 protein is CASSFGGIAGELFF. The CDR3, as DNA: TGTGCCAGCAGCTTTGGAGGGATCGCCGGGGAGCTGTTTTTT.

The chain uses TRBV15 and TRBJ2-3; no definite D call. The ends were cut back, 4 bases at V and 3 bases at J, with 11 bases in the middle. The CDR3 sequence is 14 residues long. CDR1 is LNHNV, CDR2 YYDKDF, per germline (reference sequence). The CDR3 nucleotides read TGTGCCACCAGCAATCGGCAGGCGACAGATACGCAGTATTTT. Translating gives CATSNRQATDTQYF.